The present T cell receptor beta chain was sequenced within a study of siplizumab effects on memory and regulatory T cells. CDR1 SGHNT and CDR2 YENEEA come from the germline V gene. Trimming pared 5 bases from V and 4 bases from J, leaving 15 bases between. The CDR3 is 14 residues long. Produced via immunoSEQ multiplex PCR; TCRdb's table is partial and in-frame only. The table shows fewer than 80,000 clones, with 93% occurring only once. As concerns this clone: Its antigen is not identified.

Study conclusions and caveats: In siplizumab conditions, mappable alloreactive CD4+ clones averaged about 69% Treg-derived, against around 30% in controls. Unstimulated subsets contained matches for only a minor fraction of alloreactive clones. Proliferating Tregs in siplizumab cultures were never verified as suppressive.

The TCR sequence derives from a human donor in good health. The genes are TRBV11-3 and TRBJ2-7; the D call may be TRBD1 or TRBD2 (5 bases each). The sequenced sample was CD8+ T cells sorted from blood. In DNA, the CDR3 is TGTGCCAGCAGCCCTTCAGGGAGAGGATACGAGCAGTACTTC. Encoded protein: CASSPSGRGYEQYF.